Listed here are 25 T cell receptor beta chains from one sample, sequenced in a study of cytotoxic CD8 clonotypes in ibrutinib-treated CLL. This table comes from immunoSEQ multiplex PCR, and its TCRdb copy is limited to in-frame clones, with some not included. The table includes over 200,000 clones, more than 70% detected once. Here the sequenced sample was PBMCs, taken after 12 months of ibrutinib treatment. The receptors derive from a human donor with chronic lymphocytic leukemia.

Only a few counts were recorded for this clone. The gene calls are TRBV28 and TRBJ1-6, with D possibly TRBD1 on 5 matching bases. Germline assignment: CDR1 MDHEN and CDR2 SYDVKM. V dropped 8 bases and J dropped 0 bases, with 11 bases sitting between them. The CDR3 is 15 amino acids. CDR3 nucleotides: TGTGCCAGCTTACACAGGACCTCCTATAATTCACCCCTCCACTTT. Its protein is CASLHRTSYNSPLHF.

This rearrangement joins TRBV5-1 to TRBJ2-3, with D possibly being TRBD2 (6 bases). The V gene lost 5 bases and the J gene lost 0 bases, with 13 bases spanning the gap. The CDR3 length is 15 residues. Germline assignment: CDR1 SGHRS and CDR2 YFSETQ. In DNA form, the CDR3 reads TGCGCCAGCAGTCGGACCGGGACTAGCACAGATACGCAGTATTTT. It encodes CASSRTGTSTDTQYF.

This clone turned up a few times. The DNA of the CDR3 is TGTGCCACCAGCAGAGACAGCGAGAATTCACCCCTCCACTTT. It is translated as CATSRDSENSPLHF. The V call is TRBV15, the J call TRBJ1-6; D gene ambiguous. The CDR3 is made up of 14 amino acids. Germline-derived CDR1 and CDR2 are LNHNV and YYDKDF (reference sequence). Trimming removed 0 bases from V and 7 bases from J, with 7 bases in between.

V is TRBV25-1 and J is TRBJ1-2; D possibly corresponds to TRBD1 (6 bases). This CDR3 is built from 12 residues. Germline CDR1 reads MGHDK; CDR2 reads SYGVNS. Trimming left V 10 bases short and J 4 bases short, with 13 bases between. The CDR3, as DNA: TGTGCCACCGCACAGGGACTCTATGGCTACACCTTC. Protein sequence: CATAQGLYGYTF.

The chain combines TRBV25-1 with TRBJ2-3, with TRBD1 matching over 11 bases. With 8 bases clipped from V and 4 bases from J, the junction kept 17 bases outside the gene matches. From germline, CDR1 is MGHDK and CDR2 SYGVNS. The CDR3 consists of 18 residues. The CDR3 spells CASLSKGGQGGPPDTQYF. CDR3 in DNA: TGTGCCAGCCTTTCAAAAGGGGGACAGGGGGGCCCCCCAGATACGCAGTATTTT.

The CDR3 sequence is CASSEHLRTKYTYEQYF. As DNA, the CDR3 is TGTGCCAGCAGTGAACACCTCCGAACTAAGTACACCTACGAGCAGTACTTC. The V gene is TRBV6-1, the J gene TRBJ2-7; no reliable D call. Germline CDR1 reads MNHNS; CDR2 reads SASEGT. Deletions cut 2 bases from V and 2 bases from J, with 19 bases between. The CDR3 has 17 amino acids.

The rearrangement joins TRBV6-1 to TRBJ1-1; D is ambiguous. This CDR3 is 11 amino acids long. Germline loops: CDR1 MNHNS, CDR2 SASEGT. Trimming removed 7 bases from V and 2 bases from J, with 5 bases in between. Written as DNA, the CDR3 is TGTGCCAGCATGTCTAACACTGAAGCTTTCTTT. Its translation: CASMSNTEAFF.

This chain uses TRBV6-1 with TRBJ2-7, with 12 bases matching TRBD1. With 7 bases clipped from V and 5 bases from J, the junction kept 9 bases outside the gene matches. This CDR3 has 15 residues. Germline CDR1 reads MNHNS; CDR2 reads SASEGT. In nucleotides, the CDR3 is TGTGCCAGCACACCGGGACAGGGGGCTTTCGACGAGCAGTACTTC. Translated: CASTPGQGAFDEQYF.

The genes are TRBV4-1 and TRBJ2-2, with TRBD1 matching 8 bases. Trimming took 5 bases from V and 5 from J; bases not matched to a gene: 10. The CDR3 extends over 16 amino acids. Per germline, CDR1 MGHRA and CDR2 YSYEKL. The DNA of the CDR3 is TGCGCCAGCAGCTCCCGTGACAGGGGAAGTACCGGGGAGCTGTTTTTT. Residues: CASSSRDRGSTGELFF.

The V call is TRBV9, the J call TRBJ2-5, with D tentatively TRBD2 (5 bases). The length of the CDR3 is 15 residues. Germline V gene lookup returns CDR1 SGDLS and CDR2 YYNGEE. Trimming removed 0 bases at V and 9 bases at J, with 18 bases between. In DNA, the CDR3 is TGTGCCAGCAGCGTAGCTAGATTGGACGCCGGGGCCCAGTACTTC. It codes for CASSVARLDAGAQYF.

The rearrangement joins TRBV15 to TRBJ2-1, with 8 bases matching TRBD1. With 8 bases clipped from V and 7 bases from J, the junction kept 10 bases outside the gene matches. The CDR3 is made up of 14 amino acids. CDR1 is LNHNV, CDR2 YYDKDF, per germline (reference sequence). The CDR3 DNA reads TGTGCCACCGGGCCTTCAGGGGGCATAAATGAGCAGTTCTTC. Translated, it gives CATGPSGGINEQFF.

This clone was counted between two and nine times. V usage is TRBV7-3 and J usage is TRBJ2-1; 10 bases match TRBD2. This CDR3 contains 15 residues. V lost 6 bases, J lost 5 bases, and 7 bases stayed unmatched. In germline, CDR1 is SGHTA, CDR2 FQGTGA. The CDR3 DNA follows: TGTGCCAGCAGTTCAGGGCTAGCGGGGGACAATGAGCAGTTCTTC. It encodes CASSSGLAGDNEQFF. The entire variable domain, with the rest obtained from reference TRBV7-3 and TRBJ2-1, is as follows: GAGVSQTPSNKVTEKGKYVELRCDPISGHTALYWYRQSLGQGPEFLIYFQGTGAADDSGLPNDRFFAVRPEGSVSTLKIQRTERGDSAVYLCASSSGLAGDNEQFFGPGTRLTVL.

The V gene is TRBV10-3, the J gene TRBJ1-4; possible D gene TRBD1, 6 bases. Per the germline V gene, CDR1 is ENHRY and CDR2 is SYGVKD. CDR3 length: 15 residues. With 5 bases removed from V and 5 bases from J, the gap between germline ends came to 15 bases. CDR3 protein: CAISPRADSNEKLFF. The CDR3, as DNA: TGTGCCATCAGTCCTAGGGCGGACAGCAATGAAAAACTGTTTTTT.

The V gene is TRBV27, the J gene TRBJ1-4; 7 nucleotides agree with TRBD1. The V and J ends lost 3 bases and 8 bases, in that order; junction bases with no gene match: 6. Germline lookup yields CDR1 MNHEY and CDR2 SMNVEV (reference sequence). CDR3 size: 14 residues. The CDR3 is CASSLGTVPEKLFF. As DNA, the CDR3 is TGTGCCAGCAGTTTGGGGACAGTTCCGGAAAAACTGTTTTTT.

This chain joins TRBV5-1 and TRBJ2-7; possibly TRBD2 for D (5 bases). V was cut by 2 bases and J by 3 bases, with 12 bases left in between. The germline V gene encodes CDR1 SGHRS and CDR2 YFSETQ. The CDR3 spans 14 residues. In nucleotides, the CDR3 is TGCGCCAGCAGCTTTTGGTACGAGGGCTACGAGCAGTACTTC. As protein: CASSFWYEGYEQYF. Complete variable domain (other parts from reference TRBV5-1 and TRBJ2-7): KAGVTQTPRYLIKTRGQQVTLSCSPISGHRSVSWYQQTPGQGLQFLFEYFSETQRNKGNFPGRFSGRQFSNSRSEMNVSTLELGDSALYLCASSFWYEGYEQYFGPGTRLTVT.

The chain has TRBV18 and TRBJ1-5; D is unresolved. Trimming pared 5 bases from V and 4 bases from J, leaving 15 bases between. CDR1 is KGHSH and CDR2 is LQKENI in the germline V gene. CDR3 size: 15 residues. The CDR3 protein is CASSSSTTANQPQHF. The CDR3 DNA follows: TGTGCCAGCTCATCATCGACGACTGCTAATCAGCCCCAGCATTTT.

This sequence joins TRBV10-3 and TRBJ2-3, with 11 bases lining up with TRBD2. The V and J ends lost 5 bases and 13 bases, in that order; junction bases with no gene match: 14. The CDR3 has 15 residues. Germline V gene sequence: CDR1 ENHRY, CDR2 SYGVKD. CDR3 coding DNA: TGTGCCATCAGTAATTCCGGGACTAGCGGTAGCAGAGAGTATTTT. Translating it yields CAISNSGTSGSREYF.

The rearrangement joins TRBV19 to TRBJ1-5, with D perhaps TRBD1 (6 bases). Deletions cut 8 bases from V and 4 bases from J, with 18 bases between. The germline V gene has CDR1 LNHDA and CDR2 SQIVND (reference sequence). The CDR3 sequence is 15 residues long. The CDR3 bases are TGTGCCAGTGGGGCCTTCACAGGGCCGAATCAGCCCCAGCATTTT. This gives the protein CASGAFTGPNQPQHF. Full variable domain (remainder filled in from reference TRBV19 and TRBJ1-5): DGGITQSPKYLFRKEGQNVTLSCEQNLNHDAMYWYRQDPGQGLRLIYYSQIVNDFQKGDIAEGYSVSREKKESFPLTVTSAQKNPTAFYLCASGAFTGPNQPQHFGDGTRLSIL.

The V call is TRBV4-1, the J call TRBJ2-7; D perhaps matches TRBD2 (6 bases). Germline V gives CDR1 MGHRA, CDR2 YSYEKL. The CDR3 contains 13 residues. Deletions cut 3 bases from V and 5 bases from J, with 11 bases between. As DNA, the CDR3 is TGCGCCAGCAGCCACCCGGGAGACGACGAGCAGTACTTC. Its protein is CASSHPGDDEQYF.

The genes are TRBV10-3 and TRBJ2-5; possible D gene TRBD2, 5 bases. This CDR3 contains 14 residues. CDR1 is ENHRY, CDR2 SYGVKD, per germline. V was cut by 4 bases and J by 4 bases, with 13 bases left in between. The CDR3 DNA follows: TGTGCCATCAGTGGCGCGAGGGAGTCAGAGACCCAGTACTTC. Encoded protein: CAISGARESETQYF.

The genes are TRBV2 and TRBJ2-6, with D tentatively TRBD1 (5 bases). Per the germline V gene, CDR1 is SNHLY and CDR2 is FYNNEI. With 8 bases removed from V and 1 base from J, the gap between germline ends came to 12 bases. This CDR3 contains 15 residues. The CDR3 DNA sequence: TGTGCCAGCGAGACAGTTAAGTCTGGGGCCAACGTCCTGACTTTC. It yields the protein CASETVKSGANVLTF. The entire variable domain, with the rest obtained from reference TRBV2 and TRBJ2-6, is as follows: EPEVTQTPSHQVTQMGQEVILRCVPISNHLYFYWYRQILGQKVEFLVSFYNNEISEKSEIFDDQFSVERPDGSNFTLKIRSTKLEDSAMYFCASETVKSGANVLTFGAGSRLTVL.

The chain joins TRBV4-1 to TRBJ2-1; 12 nucleotides align to TRBD2. The junction had 6 bases not matched to a gene; V was cut back by 3 bases and J by 9 bases. The CDR3 runs to 15 residues. Germline lookup yields CDR1 MGHRA and CDR2 YSYEKL. As DNA, the CDR3 is TGCGCCAGCAGCCAGTCTAGCGGGGGGGCGCGTGAGCAGTTCTTC. Amino acid sequence: CASSQSSGGAREQFF.

This clone was detected once. The rearrangement uses TRBV5-4 and TRBJ2-5; 11 nucleotides agree with TRBD2. CDR3 size: 15 residues. Germline V gene data show CDR1 as SGHNT and CDR2 as YYREEE (reference sequence). The ends lost 4 bases at V and 2 bases at J; junction bases unmatched: 4. CDR3 DNA sequence: TGTGCCAGCAGCCCTAGCGGGAGGAATCAAGAGACCCAGTACTTC. This encodes CASSPSGRNQETQYF.

The chain links TRBV27 to TRBJ2-7, with TRBD2 identical over 7 bases. Trimming cost V 3 bases and J 2 bases; bases outside gene matches: 4. The CDR3 totals 14 residues. Looked up from germline, CDR1 is MNHEY and CDR2 is SMNVEV (reference sequence). CDR3 protein: CASSLASGTYEQYF. For the CDR3, the DNA is TGTGCCAGCAGTTTGGCTAGCGGCACCTACGAGCAGTACTTC.

The chain carries TRBV7-3 and TRBJ2-6; 11 bases align to TRBD1. The CDR3 is 17 residues long. Looked up from germline, CDR1 is SGHTA and CDR2 is FQGTGA. The J segment lost 3 bases and the V segment lost 5 bases, leaving 6 bases of the junction unmatched. CDR3: CASSIGQGALGANVLTF. CDR3 nucleotide sequence: TGTGCCAGCAGCATAGGACAGGGGGCACTTGGGGCCAACGTCCTGACTTTC.